This TCR beta chain was found in a study of cytomegalovirus exposure and HLA in healthy donors. As to this clone: The antigen is undetermined.

In the PCR, 60 Vbeta and 13 Jbeta primers were used. In the study's own analysis: A follow-up analysis tallied approximately 85 million unique TCR beta chains, approximately 10 million shared. The assay was immunoSEQ multiplex PCR, and TCRdb's table has in-frame clones only and misses some. The D gene and trimming were derived from the DNA, and the V and J assignments and clone size from that table. Seen here are under 200,000 clones, around three quarters observed once, and the top ten hold approximately 2%. Study observations and caveats: Most TCR sequences were seen very rarely across donors, but some public TCRs occurred in many. A list of 150 or so TCR beta chains associated with cytomegalovirus was given.

The CDR3 contains 13 residues. This clonotype was sampled from a woman in her thirties in good health and CMV-seronegative. The J gene is TRBJ1-2, the V gene TRBV21-1; TRBD1 was called by the table and not checked on the DNA. TRBV21-1 is described as a pseudogene. The material sequenced was PBMCs. As DNA, the CDR3 is TGTGCCAGCAGCAAAGCCACAGACGCTGGCTACACCTTC. Amino acid sequence: CASSKATDAGYTF.